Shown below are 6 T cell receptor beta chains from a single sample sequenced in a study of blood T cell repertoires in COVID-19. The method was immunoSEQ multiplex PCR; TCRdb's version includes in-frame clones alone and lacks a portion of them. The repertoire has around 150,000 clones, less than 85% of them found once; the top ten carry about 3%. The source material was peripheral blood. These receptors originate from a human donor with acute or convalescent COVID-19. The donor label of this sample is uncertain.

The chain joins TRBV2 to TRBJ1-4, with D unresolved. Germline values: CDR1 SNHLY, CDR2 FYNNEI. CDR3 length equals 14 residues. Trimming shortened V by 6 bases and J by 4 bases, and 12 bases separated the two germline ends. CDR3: CASSRRANNEKLFF. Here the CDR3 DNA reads TGTGCCAGCAGCCGGAGGGCCAATAATGAAAAACTGTTTTTT.

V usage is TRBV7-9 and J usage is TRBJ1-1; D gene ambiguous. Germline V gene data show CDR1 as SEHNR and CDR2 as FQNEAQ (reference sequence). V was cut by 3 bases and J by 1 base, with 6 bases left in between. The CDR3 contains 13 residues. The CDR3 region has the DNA TGTGCCAGCAGCTTTCGGGGGAACACTGAAGCTTTCTTT. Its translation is CASSFRGNTEAFF.

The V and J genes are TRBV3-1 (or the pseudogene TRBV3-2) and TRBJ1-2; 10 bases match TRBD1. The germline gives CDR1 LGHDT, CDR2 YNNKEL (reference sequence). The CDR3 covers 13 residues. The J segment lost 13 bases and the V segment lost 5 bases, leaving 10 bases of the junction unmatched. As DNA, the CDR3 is TGTGCCAGCAGCTACTCCGGGACAGGGGACTCCACCTTC. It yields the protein CASSYSGTGDSTF.

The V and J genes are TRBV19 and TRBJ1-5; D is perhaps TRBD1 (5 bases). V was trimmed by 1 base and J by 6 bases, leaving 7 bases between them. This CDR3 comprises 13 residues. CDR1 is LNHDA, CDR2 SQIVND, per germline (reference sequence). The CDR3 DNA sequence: TGTGCCAGTAGTATAGGGGGGGGTCAGCCCCAGCATTTT. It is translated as CASSIGGGQPQHF.

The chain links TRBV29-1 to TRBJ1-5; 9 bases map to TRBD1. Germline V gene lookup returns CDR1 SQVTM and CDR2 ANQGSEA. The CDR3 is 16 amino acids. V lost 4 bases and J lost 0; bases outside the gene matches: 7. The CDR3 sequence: CSVGTGAPYSNQPQHF. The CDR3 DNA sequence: TGCAGCGTTGGGACAGGGGCCCCCTATAGCAATCAGCCCCAGCATTTT.

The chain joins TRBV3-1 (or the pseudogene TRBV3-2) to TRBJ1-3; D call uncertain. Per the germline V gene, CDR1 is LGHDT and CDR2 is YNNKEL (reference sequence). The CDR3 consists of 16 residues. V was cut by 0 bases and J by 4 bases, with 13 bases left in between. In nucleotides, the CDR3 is TGTGCCAGCAGCCAAGATTCCGTGGCTCCGGGAAACACCATATATTTT. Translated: CASSQDSVAPGNTIYF.